This T cell receptor beta chain was captured in a study of shared T cell receptors in the human thymus. The CDR3 is 14 residues long. Germline V CDR1 and CDR2: SGHTA, FQGNSA. V lost 3 bases to trimming and J lost 0 bases, with 9 bases between them. Some clones are missing from TCRdb's copy, which holds only in-frame ones; the method was immunoSEQ multiplex PCR. Of more than 550,000 clones in the sample, approximately 87% were seen once. A further study also used this sample, focusing on human thymus T cells. Turning to that study: Healthy Finnish infants having corrective surgery for congenital heart defects served as donors.

The V call is TRBV7-2, the J call TRBJ2-7; a weak D match, TRBD2 (6 bases). This clonotype originated in a boy younger than two with a congenital heart defect. Sequenced: thymocytes. The CDR3 DNA is TGTGCCAGCAGCTTTAGCGGAAACTCCTACGAGCAGTACTTC. Its protein product is CASSFSGNSYEQYF. The full variable domain, in which reference TRBV7-2 and TRBJ2-7 provide the parts outside the CDR3, is GAGVSQSPSNKVTEKGKDVELRCDPISGHTALYWYRQSLGQGLEFLIYFQGNSAPDKSGLPSDRFSAERTGGSVSTLTIQRTQQEDSAVYLCASSFSGNSYEQYFGPGTRLTVT.